Listed below are T cell receptor beta chains from one sample, sequenced in a study of T cell responses to AZD1222 COVID-19 vaccine. Using immunoSEQ multiplex PCR, the repertoire was profiled, and TCRdb retains in-frame clones only, with some absent. The table lists approximately 180,000 clones, 85% to 90% of them singletons. The sequencing used peripheral blood, collected on day 0 of AZD1222 vaccination. The receptors originated from an adult in good health. CDR3s include the opening cysteine and the closing phenylalanine or tryptophan. D genes are given only for firm matches. A row's size may be missing; if present it is once, few, many or a size class.

v_call: TRBV5-1
j_call: TRBJ2-7
d_call: NA
clone_size: NA
cdr3_nt: TGCGCCAGCAGCTTGGAGGGATTAAGGGAGCAGTACTTC
cdr3_aa: CASSLEGLREQYF

v_call: TRBV29-1
j_call: TRBJ2-2
d_call: TRBD1
clone_size: few
cdr3_nt: TGCAGCGTTGAAGTCTGGACAGGGGGCACCGGGGAGCTGTTTTTT
cdr3_aa: CSVEVWTGGTGELFF

v_call: TRBV27
j_call: TRBJ1-6
d_call: NA
clone_size: NA
cdr3_nt: TGTGCCAGCAGTTTGGGGGGTAATTCACCCCTCCACTTT
cdr3_aa: CASSLGGNSPLHF

v_call: TRBV11-2
j_call: TRBJ1-1
d_call: NA
clone_size: few
cdr3_nt: TGTGCCAGCAGCTTCGAGGGGCGGGCCACTGAAGCTTTCTTT
cdr3_aa: CASSFEGRATEAFF

v_call: TRBV5-5
j_call: TRBJ1-4
d_call: TRBD1
clone_size: NA
cdr3_nt: TGTGCCAGCAGCCTGGGGACAGGGTTAAATGAAAAACTGTTTTTT
cdr3_aa: CASSLGTGLNEKLFF

v_call: TRBV5-4
j_call: TRBJ1-5
d_call: NA
clone_size: NA
cdr3_nt: TGTGCCAGCAGCTTTGGGGGGGTTGGACAGCCCCAGCATTTT
cdr3_aa: CASSFGGVGQPQHF

v_call: TRBV7-2
j_call: TRBJ2-1
d_call: NA
clone_size: NA
cdr3_nt: TGTGCCAGCAGCTTAGTCCCCACAGGGAAAGGTTTGAATGAGCAGTTCTTC
cdr3_aa: CASSLVPTGKGLNEQFF

v_call: TRBV5-1
j_call: TRBJ1-5
d_call: TRBD1
clone_size: NA
cdr3_nt: TGCGCCAGCAGCTTGGGAGGGGGCTCCGGCAATCAGCCCCAGCATTTT
cdr3_aa: CASSLGGGSGNQPQHF

v_call: TRBV2
j_call: TRBJ2-7
d_call: NA
clone_size: NA
cdr3_nt: TGTGCCAGCAGTGAGACAGTCTCCGGGCAGTACTTC
cdr3_aa: CASSETVSGQYF

v_call: TRBV6-5
j_call: TRBJ2-3
d_call: NA
clone_size: NA
cdr3_nt: TGTGCCAGCAGTCCCCTTAGGGGGGCCGATACGCAGTATTTT
cdr3_aa: CASSPLRGADTQYF

v_call: TRBV10-3
j_call: TRBJ2-3
d_call: TRBD2
clone_size: once
cdr3_nt: TGTGCCATCAGTGGACGGGGGGGCCTTTCTGGGGCAGATACGCAGTATTTT
cdr3_aa: CAISGRGGLSGADTQYF

v_call: TRBV7-8
j_call: TRBJ2-7
d_call: NA
clone_size: NA
cdr3_nt: TGTGCCAGCAGCTTAAGTAGGGCAGGGGAGGGCGAGCAGTACTTC
cdr3_aa: CASSLSRAGEGEQYF

v_call: TRBV6-5
j_call: TRBJ1-1
d_call: NA
clone_size: NA
cdr3_nt: TGTGCCAGCAGTTCCCTCGGACGGAAAGCTTTCTTT
cdr3_aa: CASSSLGRKAFF

v_call: TRBV6-2/TRBV6-3
j_call: TRBJ1-1
d_call: NA
clone_size: NA
cdr3_nt: TGTGCCAGCAGTTCAGGAACTGAAGCTTTCTTT
cdr3_aa: CASSSGTEAFF

v_call: TRBV2
j_call: TRBJ2-7
d_call: NA
clone_size: NA
cdr3_nt: TGTGCCAGCAGCTGGGACCGGACGGCGCAGCAGTACTTC
cdr3_aa: CASSWDRTAQQYF

v_call: TRBV5-1
j_call: TRBJ2-1
d_call: TRBD2
clone_size: NA
cdr3_nt: TGCGCCAGCAGCTACCCGAGCGGGGGGGCTTACAATGAGCAGTTCTTC
cdr3_aa: CASSYPSGGAYNEQFF

v_call: TRBV28
j_call: TRBJ1-2
d_call: NA
clone_size: NA
cdr3_nt: TGTGCCAGCAGTTTCTTCCGAAAAGCTGGCTACACCTTC
cdr3_aa: CASSFFRKAGYTF

v_call: TRBV19
j_call: TRBJ1-2
d_call: NA
clone_size: NA
cdr3_nt: TGTGCCAGTAAAAACCCACGGCCGATCGACTATGGCTACACCTTC
cdr3_aa: CASKNPRPIDYGYTF

v_call: TRBV7-9
j_call: TRBJ2-5
d_call: TRBD2
clone_size: NA
cdr3_nt: TGTGCCAGCAGCTTAGGTCTAGCGGGGGCCCAAGAGACCCAGTACTTC
cdr3_aa: CASSLGLAGAQETQYF

v_call: TRBV6-6
j_call: TRBJ1-6
d_call: NA
clone_size: NA
cdr3_nt: TGTGCCAGCAGTTACGCAGGGACCGAGAATTCACCCCTCCACTTT
cdr3_aa: CASSYAGTENSPLHF